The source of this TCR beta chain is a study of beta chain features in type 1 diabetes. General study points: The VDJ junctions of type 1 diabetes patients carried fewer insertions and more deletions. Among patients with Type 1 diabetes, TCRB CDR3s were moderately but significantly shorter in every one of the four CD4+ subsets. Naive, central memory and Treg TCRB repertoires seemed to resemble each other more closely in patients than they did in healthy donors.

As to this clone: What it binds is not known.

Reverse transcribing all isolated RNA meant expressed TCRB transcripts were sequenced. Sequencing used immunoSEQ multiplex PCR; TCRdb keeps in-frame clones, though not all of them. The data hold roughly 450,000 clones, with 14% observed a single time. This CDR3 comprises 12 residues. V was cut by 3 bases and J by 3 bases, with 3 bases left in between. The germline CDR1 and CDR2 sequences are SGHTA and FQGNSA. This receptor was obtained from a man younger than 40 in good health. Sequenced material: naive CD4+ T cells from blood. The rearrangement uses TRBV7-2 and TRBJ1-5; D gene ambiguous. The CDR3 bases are TGTGCCAGCAGCTTTGTCAATCAGCCCCAGCATTTT. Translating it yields CASSFVNQPQHF.